The sequence of this T cell receptor beta chain was determined in a study of T cells after yellow fever vaccination. General study findings and limits: A small proportion of clonotypes was detected in both the CD4 and CD8 compartments.

There are a few counts of this clonotype. Its antigen is unknown. Trimming took off 3 bases at V and 0 bases at J, with 16 bases between the two ends. The CDR3 runs to 17 residues. From germline, CDR1 is SEHNR and CDR2 FQNEAQ (reference sequence). From the 5' RACE reads, TCRdb called clonotypes with MiXCR, one entry per CDR3 protein. The data contain 280,000 or so distinct CDR3 sequences, approximately 10% of them singletons. The chain joins TRBV7-9 to TRBJ2-3; either TRBD1 or TRBD2 may supply D (5 bases each). The TCR originated in a man aged 18 to 30 who received the YFV17D yellow fever vaccine. The sample consisted of CD4+ T cells sorted from PBMCs, taken 5 days after the yellow fever booster vaccination. CDR3 DNA: TGTGCCAGCAGCTTTTATGGCCGGGACGGCAGCACAGATACGCAGTATTTT. Translation: CASSFYGRDGSTDTQYF.